The rows below give T cell receptor beta chains drawn from one sample of a study of blood T cell repertoires in COVID-19. TCRdb keeps only in-frame clones here, not all; method: immunoSEQ multiplex PCR. Among nearly 40,000 clones listed, 84% were seen once. Sequenced material: peripheral blood. The source is a man aged 50 or older with active or convalescent COVID-19. Each CDR3 is given with its conserved first and last residue. D genes are given only for firm matches. Not all rows give a size; the values are once, few, many and, for expanded clones, a class.

J: TRBJ1-1
V: TRBV7-8
D: NA
size: NA
length: 13
DNA: TGTGCCAGCAGTCCAACGAGAGGCACTGAAGCTTTCTTT
CDR3: CASSPTRGTEAFF

J: TRBJ2-5
V: TRBV7-3
D: NA
size: NA
length: 13
DNA: TGTGCCAGCAGCTTGGGCCTAAAAGAGACCCAGTACTTC
CDR3: CASSLGLKETQYF

J: TRBJ2-2
V: TRBV24-1
D: NA
size: few
length: 14
DNA: TGTGCCACCAGTGCCACAGGAGTCGCCGGGGAGCTGTTTTTT
CDR3: CATSATGVAGELFF

J: TRBJ1-1
V: TRBV7-2
D: NA
size: few
length: 12
DNA: TGTGCCAGCAGCTTGACAAACACTGAAGCTTTCTTT
CDR3: CASSLTNTEAFF

J: TRBJ2-7
V: TRBV24-1
D: TRBD1
size: NA
length: 17
DNA: TGTGCCACCAGTGATTCAACCGTAGGGACAGGGTCCTACGAGCAGTACTTC
CDR3: CATSDSTVGTGSYEQYF

J: TRBJ1-1
V: TRBV19
D: NA
size: NA
length: 16
DNA: TGTGCCAGTAGTATGGACAGAGTAATAAAGAACACTGAAGCTTTCTTT
CDR3: CASSMDRVIKNTEAFF

J: TRBJ1-2
V: TRBV27
D: TRBD1
size: NA
length: 16
DNA: TGTGCCAGCAGTTTATCAAAGGACAGGGGGTCAGGGGGCTACACCTTC
CDR3: CASSLSKDRGSGGYTF

J: TRBJ2-4
V: TRBV5-6
D: NA
size: NA
length: 14
DNA: TGTGCCAGCAGCTTGCGGACTCCCGAAAACATTCAGTACTTC
CDR3: CASSLRTPENIQYF

J: TRBJ1-1
V: TRBV7-9
D: NA
size: NA
length: 13
DNA: TGTGCCAGCAGCATGGGGGGTGGGTTTGCAGCTTTCTTT
CDR3: CASSMGGGFAAFF

J: TRBJ2-5
V: TRBV10-1
D: TRBD1
size: NA
length: 15
DNA: TGCGCCAGCAGTGAAGGACAGGGGCTGGTTGAGACCCAGTACTTC
CDR3: CASSEGQGLVETQYF

J: TRBJ1-2
V: TRBV6-1
D: TRBD1
size: NA
length: 15
DNA: TGTGCCAGCAGTGAATGGTTCGGGACAGGGGGTGGCTACACCTTC
CDR3: CASSEWFGTGGGYTF

J: TRBJ1-2
V: TRBV9
D: TRBD1
size: NA
length: 15
DNA: TGTGCCAGCAGCATTAGAGGGACAGGGTCATATGGCTACACCTTC
CDR3: CASSIRGTGSYGYTF

J: TRBJ2-7
V: TRBV4-2
D: TRBD1
size: few
length: 16
DNA: TGTGCCAGCAGCCAATCGACAGGGGGCGCCTCCTACGAGCAGTACTTC
CDR3: CASSQSTGGASYEQYF

J: TRBJ2-5
V: TRBV7-8
D: NA
size: once
length: 13
DNA: TGTGCCAGCAGGACGGGGGGCGGGGAGACCCAGTACTTC
CDR3: CASRTGGGETQYF

J: TRBJ2-3
V: TRBV7-8
D: TRBD1
size: NA
length: 17
DNA: TGTGCCAGCAGCTTAAAGGGACAGGAGTCTAGCACAGATACGCAGTATTTT
CDR3: CASSLKGQESSTDTQYF

J: TRBJ2-3
V: TRBV6-5
D: TRBD1
size: once
length: 15
DNA: TGTGCCACCAAGGGACAGGGGGCCCTTTTGGATACGCAGTATTTT
CDR3: CATKGQGALLDTQYF

J: TRBJ2-2
V: TRBV9
D: NA
size: NA
length: 15
DNA: TGTGCCAGCAGCGTAGGTGGGGGCAACACCGGGGAGCTGTTTTTT
CDR3: CASSVGGGNTGELFF

J: TRBJ1-4
V: TRBV2
D: NA
size: once
length: 15
DNA: TGTGCCAGCAGGACAACCGACGCAACTAATGAAAAACTGTTTTTT
CDR3: CASRTTDATNEKLFF

J: TRBJ1-5
V: TRBV7-2
D: TRBD1
size: NA
length: 13
DNA: TGTGCCAGCAGCTTAACAGGGGTAGAGCCCCAGCATTTT
CDR3: CASSLTGVEPQHF

J: TRBJ1-3
V: TRBV6-5
D: NA
size: NA
length: 14
DNA: TGTGCCAGCGCTGAGAGTGTCTCTGGAAACACCATATATTTT
CDR3: CASAESVSGNTIYF

J: TRBJ1-3
V: TRBV20-1
D: NA
size: NA
length: 11
DNA: TGCAGTGCTGAGACTGGAAACACCATATATTTT
CDR3: CSAETGNTIYF